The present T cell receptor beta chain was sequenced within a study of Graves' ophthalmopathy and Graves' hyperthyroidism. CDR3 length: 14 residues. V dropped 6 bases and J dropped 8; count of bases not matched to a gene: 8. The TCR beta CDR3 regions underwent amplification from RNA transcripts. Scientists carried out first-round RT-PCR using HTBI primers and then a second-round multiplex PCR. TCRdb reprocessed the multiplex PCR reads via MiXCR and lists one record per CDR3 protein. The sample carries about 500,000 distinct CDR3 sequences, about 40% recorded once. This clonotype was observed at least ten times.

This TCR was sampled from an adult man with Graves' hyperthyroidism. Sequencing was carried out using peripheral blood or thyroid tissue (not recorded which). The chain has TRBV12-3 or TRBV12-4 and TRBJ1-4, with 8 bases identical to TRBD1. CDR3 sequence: CASRAGQGMEKLFF. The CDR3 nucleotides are TGTGCCAGCAGAGCAGGACAGGGTATGGAAAAACTGTTTTTT.